These 9 T cell receptor beta chains were all obtained from the same sample, sequenced in a study of human thymus T cells. Sequencing used immunoSEQ multiplex PCR; TCRdb keeps in-frame clones, though not all of them. The profile shows about 60,000 clones, around 94% of them singletons. Sequenced: blood. These receptors all come from a boy under two years old with a congenital heart defect but otherwise immunologically healthy.

The V gene is TRBV13, the J gene TRBJ2-7; 7 bases match TRBD1. Germline-derived CDR1 and CDR2 are PRHDT and FYEKMQ (reference sequence). The CDR3 sequence is 13 residues long. The trim removed 0 bases at V and 6 bases at J, leaving 2 bases unmatched. CDR3 amino acids: CASSLGTGSEQYF. CDR3 coding DNA: TGTGCCAGCAGCTTAGGGACAGGGAGCGAGCAGTACTTC.

The chain joins TRBV29-1 to TRBJ2-7; maybe TRBD1 (5 bases). The CDR3 runs 12 residues. Germline V gene data show CDR1 as SQVTM and CDR2 as ANQGSEA. V lost 6 bases, J lost 2 bases, and 11 bases lay in between. The CDR3 DNA reads as TGCAGCGTCCTTGGGGCTCCCTACGAGCAGTACTTC. Its protein is CSVLGAPYEQYF.

This chain links TRBV7-9 with TRBJ2-5; D is perhaps TRBD1 (5 bases). V gave up 4 bases and J gave up 5 bases, with 17 bases separating them. The CDR3 sequence is 15 residues long. Germline lookup yields CDR1 SEHNR and CDR2 FQNEAQ (reference sequence). As DNA, the CDR3 is TGTGCCAGCAGCTCCCGGCTAGGGGTCGGGGAGACCCAGTACTTC. This translates into CASSSRLGVGETQYF.

This clone was detected once. The chain has TRBV7-2 and TRBJ2-5, with 8 bases that match TRBD1. The CDR3 is made up of 15 amino acids. V lost 4 bases, J lost 5 bases, and 9 bases stayed unmatched. CDR1 is SGHTA, CDR2 FQGNSA, per germline. CDR3 sequence (DNA): TGTGCCAGCAGCTCTCGACGGACAGGGTTGGAGACCCAGTACTTC. It yields the protein CASSSRRTGLETQYF.

The gene calls are TRBV19 and TRBJ1-3; unclear D gene. The CDR3 totals 11 residues. Germline V gene lookup returns CDR1 LNHDA and CDR2 SQIVND (reference sequence). The V gene lost 6 bases and the J gene lost 4 bases, with 4 bases spanning the gap. Here the CDR3 reads CASSAGNTIYF. CDR3 in DNA: TGTGCCAGTAGCGCGGGAAACACCATATATTTT.

This chain uses TRBV6-1 with TRBJ2-5; D might be TRBD2 (6 bases). Germline V CDR1 and CDR2: MNHNS, SASEGT. The CDR3 is 13 amino acids. Trimming shortened V by 7 bases and J by 1 base, and 10 bases separated the two germline ends. The CDR3 bases are TGTGCCAGCATGACTAGAATCCAAGAGACCCAGTACTTC. Translating it yields CASMTRIQETQYF.

This chain uses TRBV18 with TRBJ2-7, with D possibly matching TRBD2 (5 bases). Germline V gene sequence: CDR1 KGHSH, CDR2 LQKENI. The CDR3 has 14 residues. V lost 0 bases and J 4 bases, leaving 10 bases between the germline ends. The CDR3 bases are TGTGCCAGCTCACCACCCGCTAGCCGTTACGAGCAGTACTTC. It codes for CASSPPASRYEQYF.

The CDR3 loop reads CATSRDGNTIYF. CDR3 DNA sequence: TGTGCCACCAGCAGAGATGGAAACACCATATATTTT. The genes are TRBV15 and TRBJ1-3; D gene ambiguous. Germline V gives CDR1 LNHNV, CDR2 YYDKDF (reference sequence). The CDR3 loop spans 12 amino acids. Deletions cut 0 bases from V and 3 bases from J, with 0 bases between.

V usage is TRBV7-2 and J usage is TRBJ2-1; D is ambiguous. CDR3 size: 14 residues. Germline V gene lookup returns CDR1 SGHTA and CDR2 FQGNSA. Deletions cut 5 bases from V and 2 bases from J, with 10 bases between. The CDR3 DNA follows: TGTGCCAGCAGCCGCCGGCAGGCCTACAATGAGCAGTTCTTC. The encoded protein is CASSRRQAYNEQFF.